A single sample is the source of the 3 T cell receptor beta chains below, sequenced in a study of neurological immune-mediated disorders (dated by TCRdb to between 2018 and 2020). What this sample's time point label stands for: technical triplicate 3. The library was obtained by 5' RACE. TCRdb names Illumina HiSeq 2500 as the instrument used. TCRdb cleaned the public reads at Q25 with fastp, built clones with MiXCR and kept in-frame beta chains. Every distinct CDR3 protein forms one entry, paired with its most common genes and DNA. In all, the sample holds 25,000 to 30,000 distinct CDR3 sequences, and around 17% of those were seen once. The ten top clones hold around 4.9% of the sample. Material for sequencing was CD4+ T cells from blood. The receptors originated from a female donor with HTLV-1-associated myelopathy (HAM/TSP).

At least ten counts were recorded for this clonotype. The chain couples TRBV5-1 to TRBJ1-5; possible D gene TRBD1, 5 bases. The germline gives CDR1 SGHRS, CDR2 YFSETQ. V gave up 2 bases and J gave up 11 bases, with 14 bases separating them. The length of the CDR3 is 13 residues. The CDR3 sequence is CASSLTYGGTQHF. The CDR3 region has the DNA TGCGCCAGCAGCTTAACGTATGGGGGGACCCAGCATTTT.

Comment on this clonotype: An end of the junction does not agree with germline; a read error may underlie this. J is TRBJ2-1 and V is TRBV28; D possibly uses TRBD1 or TRBD2 (6 bases each). Germline CDR1 and CDR2: MDHEN and SYDVKM. This CDR3 spans 16 amino acids. The CDR3: CANTSSGARVHNERFF. CDR3 DNA sequence: TGTGCCAACACCTCATCGGGGGCCCGAGTCCACAATGAGCGGTTCTTC.

This clonotype has ten or more counts. The rearrangement uses TRBV5-1 and TRBJ1-4; 10 bases fit TRBD1. Germline V lookup: CDR1 SGHRS, CDR2 YFSETQ. Germline trimming cut 3 bases from V and 6 bases from J; bases unmatched to any gene: 11. There are 17 residues in the CDR3. The DNA for the CDR3 is TGCGCCAGCAGCTCGTCCCGGGACAGGGGCGGACATGAAAAACTGTTTTTT. Translation gives CASSSSRDRGGHEKLFF.